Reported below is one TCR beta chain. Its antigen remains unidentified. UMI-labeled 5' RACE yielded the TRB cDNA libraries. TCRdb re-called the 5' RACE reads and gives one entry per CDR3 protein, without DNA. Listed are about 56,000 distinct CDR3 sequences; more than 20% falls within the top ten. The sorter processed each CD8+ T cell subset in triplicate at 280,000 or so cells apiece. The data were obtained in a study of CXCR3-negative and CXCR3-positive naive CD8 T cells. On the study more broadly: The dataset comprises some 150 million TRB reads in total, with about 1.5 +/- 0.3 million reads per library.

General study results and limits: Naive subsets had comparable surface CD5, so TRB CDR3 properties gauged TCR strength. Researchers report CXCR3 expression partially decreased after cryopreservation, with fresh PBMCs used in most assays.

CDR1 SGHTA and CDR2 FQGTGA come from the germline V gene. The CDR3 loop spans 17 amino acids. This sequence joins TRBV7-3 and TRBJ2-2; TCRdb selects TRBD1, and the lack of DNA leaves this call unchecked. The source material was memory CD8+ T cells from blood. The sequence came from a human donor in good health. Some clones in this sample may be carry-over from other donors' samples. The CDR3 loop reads CASSSNSGGLNTGELFF. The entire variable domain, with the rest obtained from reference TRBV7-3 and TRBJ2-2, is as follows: GAGVSQTPSNKVTEKGKYVELRCDPISGHTALYWYRQSLGQGPEFLIYFQGTGAADDSGLPNDRFFAVRPEGSVSTLKIQRTERGDSAVYLCASSSNSGGLNTGELFFGEGSRLTVL.